The following is a TCR beta chain sequence with its context. The antigen remains unidentified. This CDR3 contains 14 residues. Looked up from germline, CDR1 is SEHNR and CDR2 is FQNEAQ (reference sequence). Each TRB cDNA library was prepared by 5' RACE (with UMI labels). No DNA is given; TCRdb re-called the 5' RACE reads and lists each CDR3 protein once. This sample contains more than 80,000 distinct CDR3 sequences. The sample belongs to a study of CXCR3-negative and CXCR3-positive naive CD8 T cells. For the study at large: Sequencing brought in about 135 million TRB reads altogether, and each library got about 1.5 +/- 0.3 million. Study conclusions and caveats: Sequencing showed both naive subsets with comparably high diversity, and memory CD8+ cells much lower. Naive cells with CXCR3 showed TRB CDR3s that were more hydrophobic than those in CXCR3-negative naive cells.

This sequence was found in a human donor in good health. Some clones in this sample may be carry-over from other donors' samples. The rearrangement links TRBV7-9 to TRBJ2-7; absent DNA, TCRdb's TRBD2 call cannot be checked. Sequencing was carried out using naive CXCR3+ CD8+ T cells from blood. Stated subset: CD45RO-CCR7+CD27+CD95- naive CD8+ T cells expressing CXCR3 (TNR3+). CDR3 loop: CASSPEGGAYEQYF.